This T cell receptor (beta chain) was captured in a study of T cells after yellow fever vaccination. Germline CDR1 is KGHDR and CDR2 is SFDVKD. The CDR3 covers 13 residues. Trimming shortened V by 4 bases and J by 8 bases, and 13 bases separated the two germline ends. Many counts were recorded for this clonotype. Its specificity is unknown. Study-wide points: Abundant contaminating clonotypes from the bulk population could appear in FACS-sorted repertoires.

A process of 5'RACE template switching, which added a universal primer site and UMIs, was used to make TCR cDNA. TCRdb analysed the 5' RACE reads with MiXCR anew, one entry per CDR3 protein. The sample has around 310,000 distinct CDR3 sequences; approximately 4% are singletons. This material consisted of PBMCs, taken 15 days after the yellow fever booster vaccination. This chain uses TRBV24-1 with TRBJ1-2; no clear D. The receptor comes from a man aged 18 to 29 who received the YFV17D yellow fever vaccine. DNA of the CDR3: TGTGCCACCAGTGACTCCAACCGGAGGGGCTACACCTTC. Translation: CATSDSNRRGYTF.